The 25 T cell receptor beta chains listed next were all sequenced from one sample in a study of cytomegalovirus exposure and HLA in healthy donors (dated by TCRdb to about 2017). The receptor library was made with the immunoSEQ multiplex PCR assay. TCRdb retrieved this table from immuneACCESS and kept in-frame rearrangements only. Not all clones are present; in checked studies, unresolved V genes account for under half, and no reason is known for the remainder. Counted in this sample were some 73,000 clones; around 90% of them appeared once. 3.8% of the sample lies in the top ten. Sequences were obtained from PBMCs. These receptors were collected from a woman aged 18-29 years in good health and CMV-seropositive.

The sample holds one count of this clone. The chain employs TRBV5-1 and TRBJ1-1; 9 bases match TRBD1. The CDR3 spans 14 residues. Trimming at V came to 8 bases and at J to 3 bases, leaving 8 bases not matched to a gene. The V gene's germline CDR1 is SGHRS and CDR2 YFSETQ. The CDR3, as DNA: TGCGCCAGTGTGGGACAGGGCTGGGACACTGAAGCTTTCTTT. This translates into CASVGQGWDTEAFF.

The rearrangement uses TRBV6-1 and TRBJ2-5, with TRBD1 identical over 11 bases. Germline V gene sequence: CDR1 MNHNS, CDR2 SASEGT. The V gene end was trimmed by 2 bases and the J gene end by 2 bases; junction bases not matched to a gene: 7. This CDR3 region has 17 residues. For the CDR3, the DNA is TGTGCCAGCAGTGAACACGGCGGGACAGGGGGTCAAGAGACCCAGTACTTC. It encodes CASSEHGGTGGQETQYF.

This CDR3 reads CASSSGQGETQYF. CDR3 nucleotides: TGCGCCAGCAGCTCGGGACAGGGAGAGACCCAGTACTTC. The rearrangement joins TRBV5-1 to TRBJ2-5, with 9 nucleotides matching TRBD1. This CDR3 has 13 amino acids. Germline V gene data show CDR1 as SGHRS and CDR2 as YFSETQ. Losses at the gene ends were 3 bases for V and 4 bases for J; bases not matched to a gene: 1.

V and J are TRBV6-5 and TRBJ2-5, with D perhaps TRBD1 (6 bases). The CDR3 is 14 residues long. Germline V gene lookup returns CDR1 MNHEY and CDR2 SVGAGI. V was cut by 7 bases and J by 7 bases, with 19 bases left in between. The CDR3 nucleotides are TGTGCCAGCAAGGTGGGGGCCGATATCGGGACCCAGTACTTC. Its translation: CASKVGADIGTQYF.

This clone was observed once. The chain couples TRBV4-2 to TRBJ2-3; 9 nucleotides line up with TRBD2. CDR3 length equals 17 residues. Germline CDR1 LGHNA, CDR2 YNFKEQ. J gave up 4 bases and V 3 bases, and 11 bases lay outside the gene matches. The CDR3 nucleotides read TGTGCCAGCAGCCAGGGGATGGCGGGGGGGCCCGCAGATACGCAGTATTTT. Translation: CASSQGMAGGPADTQYF.

The chain carries TRBV5-4 and TRBJ1-2; 7 nucleotides agree with TRBD1. The germline V gene encodes CDR1 SGHNT and CDR2 YYREEE (reference sequence). V lost 3 bases and J lost 14; bases outside the gene matches: 13. The CDR3 has 13 residues. CDR3 DNA: TGTGCCAGCAGCTCAGGGGGGACCGCTGTTGGGACCTTC. Translation gives CASSSGGTAVGTF.

This clone was found once. The chain couples TRBV6-1 to TRBJ2-1; the match to TRBD2 covers 12 bases. Germline V gene lookup returns CDR1 MNHNS and CDR2 SASEGT. This CDR3 contains 16 residues. After removal of 2 bases from V and 4 bases from J, the junction contained 3 bases not matched to a gene. CDR3 sequence (DNA): TGTGCCAGCAGTGAACGGACTAGCGGGGAGTACAATGAGCAGTTCTTC. It is translated as CASSERTSGEYNEQFF.

The gene calls are TRBV2 and TRBJ2-2; D gene unclear. The CDR3 loop spans 12 amino acids. Germline V gives CDR1 SNHLY, CDR2 FYNNEI. Trimming removed 7 bases from V and 7 bases from J, with 10 bases in between. CDR3 loop: CASTVGDGELFF. CDR3 nucleotides: TGTGCCAGCACCGTGGGCGACGGGGAGCTGTTTTTT.

The gene calls are TRBV4-3 and TRBJ2-1; TRBD2 agrees at 13 bases. The CDR3 has 18 residues. CDR1 is LGHNA, CDR2 YSLEER, per germline. Trimming cost V 2 bases and J 7 bases; bases outside gene matches: 11. In nucleotides, the CDR3 is TGCGCCAGCAGCCAAACAAAGACGGGACTAGCGGGGAAGAATGAGCAGTTCTTC. This codes for CASSQTKTGLAGKNEQFF.

This clone showed up just once. The V call is TRBV7-9, the J call TRBJ1-1, with D perhaps TRBD1 (6 bases). This CDR3 has 14 residues. Germline loops: CDR1 SEHNR, CDR2 FQNEAQ (reference sequence). The germline V and J ends were trimmed by 6 bases and 3 bases, with 14 bases remaining between them. The CDR3 bases are TGTGCCAGCAGGGCAACAGGGTTGGACACTGAAGCTTTCTTT. This codes for CASRATGLDTEAFF.

The rearrangement links TRBV11-2 to TRBJ1-5; D uncertain. The CDR3 is 16 amino acids. Trimming took off 2 bases at V and 2 bases at J, with 13 bases between the two ends. CDR1 SGHAT and CDR2 FQNNGV come from the germline V gene. Here the CDR3 reads CASSLTANPGNQPQHF. Written as DNA, the CDR3 is TGTGCCAGCAGCTTAACCGCGAATCCTGGCAATCAGCCCCAGCATTTT.

The CDR3 loop reads CASSLSGRGEGIPYGYTF. In DNA form, the CDR3 reads TGTGCCAGCAGCTTAAGTGGACGCGGTGAGGGCATTCCCTATGGCTACACCTTC. V usage is TRBV7-8 and J usage is TRBJ1-2; D uncertain. The V and J ends lost 2 bases and 4 bases respectively, with 23 bases between them. This CDR3 contains 18 residues. From germline, CDR1 is SGHVS and CDR2 FQNEAQ.

The genes are TRBV5-5 and TRBJ2-1; 11 positions agree with TRBD2. The CDR3 loop spans 16 amino acids. CDR1 SGHKS and CDR2 YYEKEE come from the germline V gene (reference sequence). Losses at the gene ends were 0 bases for V and 8 bases for J; bases not matched to a gene: 7. The CDR3 DNA follows: TGTGCCAGCAGCTTGGTTCCTAGCGGGGGGCGGTATGAGCAGTTCTTC. This translates into CASSLVPSGGRYEQFF.

This chain links TRBV2 with TRBJ2-7; 9 nucleotides line up with TRBD1. This CDR3 spans 15 amino acids. Germline V gene lookup returns CDR1 SNHLY and CDR2 FYNNEI. Trimming removed 7 bases from V and 5 bases from J; junction bases left unmatched: 12. CDR3 DNA: TGTGCCAGCACTCAAACTGGACAGGGGTCCCACGAGCAGTACTTC. This sequence encodes CASTQTGQGSHEQYF.

The gene calls are TRBV29-1 and TRBJ2-1; D remains ambiguous. V lost 6 bases and J lost 8, with 14 bases in between. The germline V gene has CDR1 SQVTM and CDR2 ANQGSEA. This CDR3 has 12 residues. This CDR3 is CSVFLASHEQFF. CDR3 coding DNA: TGCAGCGTCTTTTTAGCATCGCATGAGCAGTTCTTC.

V is TRBV10-1 and J is TRBJ1-1; unclear D gene. The germline V and J ends were trimmed by 0 bases and 3 bases, with 5 bases remaining between them. The germline CDR1 and CDR2 sequences are WNHNN and SYGVQD (reference sequence). The CDR3 runs 13 residues. The CDR3 DNA sequence: TGCGCCAGCAGTGAGTCTGAGTACACTGAAGCTTTCTTT. It encodes CASSESEYTEAFF.

The V and J genes are TRBV2 and TRBJ1-2, with TRBD1 identical over 11 bases. The CDR3 covers 16 residues. Germline CDR1 and CDR2: SNHLY and FYNNEI. J was trimmed by 1 base and V by 6 bases; bases with no gene match: 7. CDR3 DNA: TGTGCCAGCAGGGTGGACAGGGGGCCTAATAACTATGGCTACACCTTC. It translates to CASRVDRGPNNYGYTF. Full variable domain (rest looked up from reference TRBV2 and TRBJ1-2): EPEVTQTPSHQVTQMGQEVILRCVPISNHLYFYWYRQILGQKVEFLVSFYNNEISEKSEIFDDQFSVERPDGSNFTLKIRSTKLEDSAMYFCASRVDRGPNNYGYTFGSGTRLTVV.

The V gene is TRBV4-3, the J gene TRBJ2-6; D gene unclear. The CDR3 is 16 amino acids. The V gene lost 0 bases and the J gene lost 2 bases, with 8 bases spanning the gap. Germline CDR1 is LGHNA and CDR2 is YSLEER. The CDR3 loop is CASSQDVTAGANVLTF. Here the CDR3 DNA reads TGCGCCAGCAGCCAAGATGTTACAGCTGGGGCCAACGTCCTGACTTTC.

This chain connects TRBV7-6 to TRBJ2-1; TRBD2 agrees at 10 bases. With V trimmed by 1 base and J by 4 bases, 4 bases remained unmatched. The germline V gene encodes CDR1 SGHVS and CDR2 FNYEAQ. The CDR3 has 16 residues. This CDR3 reads CASSLGTSGQYNEQFF. CDR3 sequence (DNA): TGTGCCAGCAGCTTAGGGACTAGCGGACAGTACAATGAGCAGTTCTTC.

The chain uses TRBV5-4 and TRBJ2-7; 9 bases match TRBD1. The V gene's germline CDR1 is SGHNT and CDR2 YYREEE (reference sequence). The CDR3 spans 14 residues. Trimming cost V 0 bases and J 2 bases; bases outside gene matches: 0. The CDR3, as DNA: TGTGCCAGCAGCTTGGACAGGGGGCCCTACGAGCAGTACTTC. This sequence encodes CASSLDRGPYEQYF. The whole variable domain, remainder taken from reference TRBV5-4 and TRBJ2-7, is ETGVTQSPTHLIKTRGQQVTLRCSSQSGHNTVSWYQQALGQGPQFIFQYYREEENGRGNFPPRFSGLQFPNYSSELNVNALELDDSALYLCASSLDRGPYEQYFGPGTRLTVT.

This chain links TRBV5-4 with TRBJ1-1, with D possibly TRBD1 on 5 matching bases. This CDR3 has 14 residues. Trimming removed 0 bases at V and 3 bases at J, with 9 bases between. Germline loops: CDR1 SGHNT, CDR2 YYREEE (reference sequence). CDR3 protein: CASSLDGGDTEAFF. In nucleotides, the CDR3 is TGTGCCAGCAGCTTGGATGGAGGGGACACTGAAGCTTTCTTT. The complete variable domain, with remaining parts taken from reference TRBV5-4 and TRBJ1-1, reads ETGVTQSPTHLIKTRGQQVTLRCSSQSGHNTVSWYQQALGQGPQFIFQYYREEENGRGNFPPRFSGLQFPNYSSELNVNALELDDSALYLCASSLDGGDTEAFFGQGTRLTVV.

The chain has TRBV30 and TRBJ1-2; 10 positions agree with TRBD1. V lost 6 bases to trimming and J lost 4 bases; unmatched junction nucleotides: 5. CDR1 and CDR2 (germline): GTSNPN, SVGIG (reference sequence). This CDR3 is 13 amino acids long. In DNA, the CDR3 is TGTGCCTGCTGGGACAGGGGATCCTATGGCTACACCTTC. This gives the protein CACWDRGSYGYTF.

The chain uses TRBV9 and TRBJ2-7; 8 bases are a match to TRBD1. Germline-derived CDR1 and CDR2 are SGDLS and YYNGEE. The CDR3 extends over 16 amino acids. V shed 3 bases and J 5 bases; nucleotides not matched to a gene: 13. The CDR3 reads CASSGGVGDRMDEQYF. CDR3 bases: TGTGCCAGCAGCGGGGGGGTCGGGGACAGGATGGACGAGCAGTACTTC.

The chain has TRBV7-2 and TRBJ1-4; a weak D match, TRBD1 (6 bases). Germline CDR1 is SGHTA and CDR2 is FQGNSA. The CDR3 consists of 15 residues. Trimming removed 2 bases at V and 10 bases at J, with 17 bases between. The CDR3 DNA is TGTGCCAGCAGCTTAATACAGGGTGCGTCAGGAAAACTGTTTTTT. This sequence encodes CASSLIQGASGKLFF.

This chain connects TRBV2 to TRBJ1-1, with TRBD1 matching 7 bases. Germline CDR1 reads SNHLY; CDR2 reads FYNNEI. The CDR3 is 16 amino acids. The J segment lost 0 bases and the V segment lost 1 base, leaving 5 bases of the junction unmatched. The chain's CDR3 is CASSEGTGAMNTEAFF. DNA for the CDR3: TGTGCCAGCAGTGAAGGGACAGGCGCTATGAACACTGAAGCTTTCTTT. The full variable domain, in which reference TRBV2 and TRBJ1-1 provide the parts outside the CDR3, is EPEVTQTPSHQVTQMGQEVILRCVPISNHLYFYWYRQILGQKVEFLVSFYNNEISEKSEIFDDQFSVERPDGSNFTLKIRSTKLEDSAMYFCASSEGTGAMNTEAFFGQGTRLTVV.